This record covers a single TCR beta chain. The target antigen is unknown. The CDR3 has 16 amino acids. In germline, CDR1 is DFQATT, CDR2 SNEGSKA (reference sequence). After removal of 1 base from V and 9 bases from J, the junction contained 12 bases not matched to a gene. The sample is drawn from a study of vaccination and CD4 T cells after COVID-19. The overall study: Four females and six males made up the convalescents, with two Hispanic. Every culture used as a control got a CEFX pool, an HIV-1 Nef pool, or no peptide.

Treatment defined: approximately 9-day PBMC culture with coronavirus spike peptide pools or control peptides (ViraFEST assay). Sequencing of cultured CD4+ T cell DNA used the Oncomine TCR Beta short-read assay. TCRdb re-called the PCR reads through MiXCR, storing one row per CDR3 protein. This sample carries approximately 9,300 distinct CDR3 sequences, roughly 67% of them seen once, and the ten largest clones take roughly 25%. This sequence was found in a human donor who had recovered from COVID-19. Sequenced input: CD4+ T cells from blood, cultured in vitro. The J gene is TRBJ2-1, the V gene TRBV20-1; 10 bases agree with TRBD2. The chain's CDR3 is CSARVAAGGTYGEQFF. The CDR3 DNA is TGCAGTGCTAGAGTGGCAGCGGGGGGGACTTACGGTGAGCAGTTCTTC.